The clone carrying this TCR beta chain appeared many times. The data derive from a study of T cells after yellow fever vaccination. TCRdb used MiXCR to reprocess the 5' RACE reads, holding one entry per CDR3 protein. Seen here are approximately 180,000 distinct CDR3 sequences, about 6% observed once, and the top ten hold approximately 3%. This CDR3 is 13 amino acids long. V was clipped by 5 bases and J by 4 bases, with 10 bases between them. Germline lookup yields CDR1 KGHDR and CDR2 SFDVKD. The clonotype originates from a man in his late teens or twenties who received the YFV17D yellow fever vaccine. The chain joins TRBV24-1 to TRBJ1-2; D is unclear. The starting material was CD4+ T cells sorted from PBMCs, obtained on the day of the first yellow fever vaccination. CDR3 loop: CATSAEKSYGYTF. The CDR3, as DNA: TGTGCCACCAGTGCCGAGAAGAGCTATGGCTACACCTTC.